This T cell receptor beta chain was documented in a study of blood T cell repertoires in COVID-19 (dated by TCRdb to 2018 to 2020). Regarding the research as a whole: The collaborator samples originated in the United States, Italy and Spain and spanned the acute and convalescent phases of COVID-19. Where available, HLA class I and class II types were obtained from metadata supplied by the sample provider rather than from assay-based typing. A de-identified subject ID, COVID-19 status, age in years and sex were almost always included in the sample metadata. Subjects who had been exposed to COVID-19, were actively infected with it, or had recovered from it provided the deeply sampled blood TCRbeta repertoires that made up the dataset. The repertoires were released in a freely available public database meant as a resource for research on the immune response to SARS-CoV-2. The material from the prospective study consisted of cDNA or gDNA derived from T cells, B-cell-depleted T cells, or PBMCs. Samples came from the ongoing ImmuneRACE study (first 160 participants) plus 1,254 subjects from 6 global collaborators.

The immunoSEQ Assay, a bias-controlled multiplex PCR, was used to amplify TCRbeta CDR3 regions from genomic DNA. The authors' pipeline ran thus. The number of nucleated cells in each sample was estimated from the amplification of reference gene primers within the assay. Sequence reads were collapsed and filtered to measure the absolute abundance of every unique TCRbeta CDR3 rearrangement. For each sample, productive Simpson clonality was calculated as the square root of Simpson's diversity index over productive rearrangements. Drawn from immuneACCESS, this table holds only the in-frame rearrangements with V and J called that TCRdb kept. Clones are partly lost; checked studies trace under half to an unresolved V gene and leave the rest unexplained. V and J calls plus clone size are reproduced from that table; the DNA served to infer D and trimming. Within this sample are about 330,000 clones, with roughly 85% of them counted one time only. Roughly 7% of the sample is held by the ten biggest clonotypes.

Each collaborating institution followed its own protocols to collect whole blood in K2EDTA tubes. For TCRbeta analysis, collaborators shipped samples as frozen whole blood, isolated PBMCs, or DNA extracted from either of those sample types. General study outcomes and caveats: Clinical and demographic metadata were provided uncurated, with the amount varying by source and participant.

A remark on this clone: Its antigen target is currently unknown. Base quality data are lacking; no much larger clone is found one base away.

After removal of 4 bases from V and 6 bases from J, the junction retains 6 bases not matched to a gene. The germline V gene encodes CDR1 SGHRS and CDR2 YFSETQ. From the cysteine through the phenylalanine, the CDR3 covers 13 amino acids. Just the 39-base CDR3 DNA is kept, in frame starting at base 1. The sequence links TRBV5-1 to TRBJ2-7; 8 of the junction bases match TRBD1. The sequence came from a human donor in a cohort sampled during active COVID-19. Sequences were obtained from peripheral blood. CDR3 reads: CASSLGQGREQYF. The nucleotides read TGCGCCAGCAGCCTAGGACAGGGACGCGAGCAGTACTTC.